The 32 T cell receptor beta chains below all came from one sample that was sequenced in a study of long-term antiretroviral therapy in people with HIV. Samples were assayed with immunoSEQ v3.0 at survey level. Profiling relied on immunoSEQ multiplex PCR, and the TCRdb table lists in-frame clones only, not all of them. The sample has tens of thousands of clones, 75% to 85% seen once. The sequencing used unsorted PBMCs, collected 3.4 years after starting antiretroviral therapy. The source is a man aged 25 to 40 with HIV.

The chain links TRBV11-2 to TRBJ2-7, with a possible D match to TRBD2 (5 bases). Germline CDR1 is SGHAT and CDR2 is FQNNGV. V was cut by 1 base and J by 7 bases, with 11 bases left in between. The CDR3 runs to 13 residues. DNA for the CDR3: TGTGCCAGCAGCTTAGGTCTGGGGAGTGAGCAGTACTTC. This gives the protein CASSLGLGSEQYF.

The sample holds a few counts of this clone. The chain is built from TRBV11-3 and TRBJ2-1; perhaps TRBD2 as D (6 bases). The CDR3 has 14 residues. Between the trimmed V and J ends, which lost 1 base and 6 bases, there was a span of 10 bases. Germline CDR1 and CDR2: SGHNT and YENEEA. The CDR3 loop reads CASSLGGLSNEQFF. DNA for the CDR3: TGTGCCAGCAGCTTAGGGGGACTCTCCAATGAGCAGTTCTTC.

V is TRBV9 and J is TRBJ2-1; tentative D call: TRBD2 (6 bases). The CDR3 totals 16 residues. Trimming took off 4 bases at V and 0 bases at J, with 14 bases between the two ends. Germline V gene data show CDR1 as SGDLS and CDR2 as YYNGEE. As DNA, the CDR3 is TGTGCCAGCAGCCCTGCCGTAGCGGCCTCCTACAATGAGCAGTTCTTC. Its translation: CASSPAVAASYNEQFF.

This clone showed up just once. The chain links TRBV4-3 to TRBJ2-7, with D unclear. The V and J ends lost 0 bases and 7 bases respectively, with 16 bases between them. The CDR3 contains 15 residues. Germline V gene lookup returns CDR1 LGHNA and CDR2 YSLEER. The DNA of the CDR3 is TGCGCCAGCAGCCAAGATATAGCCCCCTCTCGAGAGCAGTACTTC. Amino acid sequence: CASSQDIAPSREQYF.

This clone showed up just a few times. The chain is built from TRBV18 and TRBJ1-1, with D unclear. This CDR3 spans 13 amino acids. The ends were cut back, 5 bases at V and 0 bases at J, with 7 bases in the middle. Germline V gene data show CDR1 as KGHSH and CDR2 as LQKENI. The CDR3, as DNA: TGTGCCAGCTCAATGGGAATGAACACTGAAGCTTTCTTT. It translates to CASSMGMNTEAFF.

The J gene is TRBJ1-4, the V gene TRBV19, with D uncertain. The CDR3 loop spans 14 amino acids. V lost 5 bases to trimming and J lost 8 bases, with 15 bases between them. Germline V gene lookup returns CDR1 LNHDA and CDR2 SQIVND (reference sequence). The CDR3 coding sequence is TGTGCCAGTAGTCCCCGTCCGGAGTCGGAAAAACTGTTTTTT. Protein: CASSPRPESEKLFF.

The V call is TRBV10-2, the J call TRBJ1-5; 7 bases are a match to TRBD1. The CDR3 loop spans 13 amino acids. J gave up 6 bases and V 7 bases, and 6 bases lay outside the gene matches. Germline V gives CDR1 WSHSY, CDR2 SAAADI. The chain's CDR3 is CASKDRAGQPQHF. The CDR3 nucleotides are TGCGCCAGCAAAGACAGGGCCGGTCAGCCCCAGCATTTT.

In its sample, this clone was seen once. The chain carries TRBV7-8 and TRBJ1-2; no clear D. The CDR3 contains 12 residues. The V end lost 4 bases, the J end lost 1 base, and 4 bases lay between the germline ends. Germline loops: CDR1 SGHVS, CDR2 FQNEAQ. The CDR3: CASSSSNYGYTF. The CDR3 DNA sequence: TGTGCCAGCAGCTCCAGTAACTATGGCTACACCTTC.

This chain joins TRBV9 and TRBJ2-5, with 7 bases that match TRBD1. Per germline, CDR1 SGDLS and CDR2 YYNGEE. CDR3 size: 15 residues. J lost 5 bases, V lost 1 base, and 8 bases had no gene match. CDR3 in amino acids: CASSVITGVGETQYF. The DNA of the CDR3 is TGTGCCAGCAGCGTAATCACAGGGGTAGGGGAGACCCAGTACTTC.

The chain uses TRBV27 and TRBJ2-2; D perhaps matches TRBD2 (6 bases). V lost 2 bases and J 3 bases, leaving 10 bases between the germline ends. The germline V gene encodes CDR1 MNHEY and CDR2 SMNVEV (reference sequence). This CDR3 is 15 amino acids long. Written as DNA, the CDR3 is TGTGCCAGCAGTTTAGCGGGATATGACACCGGGGAGCTGTTTTTT. Translated, it gives CASSLAGYDTGELFF.

This clone appeared a few times. The chain uses TRBV7-9 and TRBJ1-2; unclear D gene. Looked up from germline, CDR1 is SEHNR and CDR2 is FQNEAQ (reference sequence). The CDR3 consists of 13 residues. V gave up 7 bases and J gave up 5 bases, with 14 bases separating them. CDR3 sequence reads: CASKFGDLYGYTF. For the CDR3, the DNA is TGTGCCAGCAAGTTTGGGGATCTATATGGCTACACCTTC.

This chain connects TRBV2 to TRBJ1-1, with D unclear. V was cut by 4 bases and J by 0 bases, with 15 bases left in between. This CDR3 comprises 16 residues. CDR1 is SNHLY and CDR2 is FYNNEI in the germline V gene. CDR3 in amino acids: CASSGDRGIMNTEAFF. In DNA form, the CDR3 reads TGTGCCAGCAGTGGCGACCGTGGGATAATGAACACTGAAGCTTTCTTT. The whole variable domain, remainder taken from reference TRBV2 and TRBJ1-1, is EPEVTQTPSHQVTQMGQEVILRCVPISNHLYFYWYRQILGQKVEFLVSFYNNEISEKSEIFDDQFSVERPDGSNFTLKIRSTKLEDSAMYFCASSGDRGIMNTEAFFGQGTRLTVV.

V and J are TRBV10-2 and TRBJ1-5, with D possibly TRBD1 on 5 matching bases. V gave up 3 bases and J gave up 7 bases, with 16 bases separating them. This CDR3 spans 15 amino acids. CDR1 is WSHSY, CDR2 SAAADI, per germline. The CDR3 bases are TGCGCCAGCAGTGATGCGGGTACGGGGGGACAGCCCCAGCATTTT. This encodes CASSDAGTGGQPQHF.

This chain links TRBV9 with TRBJ1-1; no firm D call. Germline CDR1 and CDR2: SGDLS and YYNGEE. This CDR3 contains 14 residues. The V end lost 2 bases, the J end lost 7 bases, and 15 bases lay between the germline ends. The CDR3 DNA is TGTGCCAGCAGCGTCCTAGCTTTCGGGGTTGAAGCTTTCTTT. It encodes CASSVLAFGVEAFF.

The chain carries TRBV6-1 and TRBJ1-2, with TRBD1 matching over 7 bases. V lost 3 bases to trimming and J lost 5 bases; unmatched junction nucleotides: 3. The CDR3 loop spans 13 amino acids. The germline V gene has CDR1 MNHNS and CDR2 SASEGT. The CDR3 protein is CASSETGWYGYTF. The CDR3, as DNA: TGTGCCAGCAGTGAGACAGGGTGGTATGGCTACACCTTC.

The chain links TRBV27 to TRBJ2-1; D is perhaps TRBD1 or TRBD2 (5 bases each). The V gene's germline CDR1 is MNHEY and CDR2 SMNVEV (reference sequence). Trimming removed 6 bases at V and 6 bases at J, with 15 bases between. The length of the CDR3 is 14 residues. CDR3 residues: CASRRGVPGNEQFF. As DNA, the CDR3 is TGTGCCAGCAGAAGAGGGGTCCCGGGCAATGAGCAGTTCTTC.

This chain connects TRBV14 to TRBJ2-1, with 9 positions matching TRBD2. Germline V gene lookup returns CDR1 SGHDN and CDR2 FVKESK. The CDR3 loop spans 15 amino acids. The V gene end was trimmed by 6 bases and the J gene end by 4 bases; junction bases not matched to a gene: 7. CDR3 loop: CASSSGTSRYNEQFF. The DNA of the CDR3 is TGTGCCAGCAGTTCCGGGACTAGCAGGTACAATGAGCAGTTCTTC.

The chain carries TRBV11-2 and TRBJ2-2; no clear D gene. The V gene lost 6 bases and the J gene lost 6 bases, with 14 bases spanning the gap. Looked up from germline, CDR1 is SGHAT and CDR2 is FQNNGV. This CDR3 is 14 amino acids long. The CDR3 bases are TGTGCCAGCAGTCCGGCCTCTCGGGCCGGGGAGCTGTTTTTT. Translated, it gives CASSPASRAGELFF.

The V and J genes are TRBV11-2 and TRBJ2-7, with TRBD2 matching over 7 bases. V was clipped by 5 bases and J by 3 bases; unmatched bases: 7. The CDR3 spans 14 residues. Germline CDR1 and CDR2: SGHAT and FQNNGV. CDR3 nucleotide sequence: TGTGCCAGCAGCACATTCGCGGGGGACTACGAGCAGTACTTC. It codes for CASSTFAGDYEQYF.

This chain connects TRBV4-3 to TRBJ1-2; D is undetermined. Deletions cut 0 bases from V and 0 bases from J, with 11 bases between. The CDR3 covers 16 residues. Germline V CDR1 and CDR2: LGHNA, YSLEER. This chain's CDR3 is CASSQDTGSANYGYTF. CDR3 sequence (DNA): TGCGCCAGCAGCCAAGATACTGGCTCAGCTAACTATGGCTACACCTTC.

V is TRBV27 and J is TRBJ2-7, with no clear D. The CDR3 runs to 13 residues. The V end lost 5 bases, the J end lost 6 bases, and 14 bases lay between the germline ends. The germline gives CDR1 MNHEY, CDR2 SMNVEV (reference sequence). CDR3 region: CASSPQYPLEQYF. The CDR3, as DNA: TGTGCCAGCAGTCCACAATACCCCCTCGAGCAGTACTTC.

The rearrangement uses TRBV29-1 and TRBJ2-3, with TRBD2 as a possible D gene (6 bases). From germline, CDR1 is SQVTM and CDR2 ANQGSEA. This CDR3 is built from 13 residues. Between the trimmed V and J ends, which lost 6 bases and 2 bases, there was a span of 12 bases. The CDR3 bases are TGCAGCGTGAGGACTACCAACACAGATACGCAGTATTTT. Its protein product is CSVRTTNTDTQYF.

This rearrangement joins TRBV9 to TRBJ2-5; 7 positions match TRBD1. This CDR3 has 16 amino acids. CDR1 SGDLS and CDR2 YYNGEE come from the germline V gene. After removal of 4 bases from V and 5 bases from J, the junction contained 14 bases not matched to a gene. The chain's CDR3 is CASSTLNRDRGETQYF. For the CDR3, the DNA is TGTGCCAGCAGCACCCTCAACCGGGACAGAGGGGAGACCCAGTACTTC. Variable domain in full (rest from reference TRBV9 and TRBJ2-5): DSGVTQTPKHLITATGQRVTLRCSPRSGDLSVYWYQQSLDQGLQFLIQYYNGEERAKGNILERFSAQQFPDLHSELNLSSLELGDSALYFCASSTLNRDRGETQYFGPGTRLLVL.

In its sample, this clone was seen a few times. V and J are TRBV4-3 and TRBJ2-2; D uncertain. The V end lost 0 bases, the J end lost 7 bases, and 15 bases lay between the germline ends. The CDR3 is 16 amino acids. Germline V gives CDR1 LGHNA, CDR2 YSLEER. CDR3 sequence reads: CASSQERIVRNGELFF. The CDR3 bases are TGCGCCAGCAGCCAAGAACGGATAGTTCGTAACGGGGAGCTGTTTTTT.

This sequence joins TRBV19 and TRBJ1-2; D not resolved. Germline loops: CDR1 LNHDA, CDR2 SQIVND (reference sequence). CDR3 length equals 17 residues. The germline V and J ends were trimmed by 5 bases and 1 base, with 20 bases remaining between them. CDR3 DNA: TGTGCCAGTAGTTCTTCCCTAGCCCCTGTGGGTAACTATGGCTACACCTTC. Protein: CASSSSLAPVGNYGYTF.

With regard to this clone: The junction departs from the called germline gene at one end, perhaps through a read error. The rearrangement joins TRBV11-2 to TRBJ2-2; tentatively, D is TRBD2 (5 bases). Germline CDR1 is SGHAT and CDR2 is FQNNGV. The CDR3 runs 15 residues. The CDR3 DNA reads as TGTGCCAGCAGCCTAGACTACCGGAACACCGGGGAGCTGTTTTTT. It is translated as CASSLDYRNTGELFF. Filled out from reference TRBV11-2 and TRBJ2-2, the complete variable domain reads EAGVAQSPRYKIIEKRQSVAFWCNPISGHATLYWYQQILGQGPKLLIQFQNNGVVDDSQLPKDRFSAERLKGVDSTLKIQPAKLEDSAVYLCASSLDYRNTGELFFGEGSRLTVL.

The chain links TRBV6-6 to TRBJ2-7; no clear D gene. Between the trimmed V and J ends, which lost 5 bases and 5 bases, there was a span of 13 bases. In germline, CDR1 is MNHNY, CDR2 SVGAGI (reference sequence). The CDR3 has 13 amino acids. The CDR3 nucleotides are TGTGCCAGCAGTAGGCTAGTCCCCGACGAGCAGTACTTC. Translation gives CASSRLVPDEQYF.

This chain uses TRBV27 with TRBJ1-1; TRBD1 aligns across 8 bases. This CDR3 is built from 15 residues. V lost 4 bases and J lost 3; bases outside the gene matches: 7. The germline V gene has CDR1 MNHEY and CDR2 SMNVEV (reference sequence). The CDR3 spells CASSSLQGVDTEAFF. DNA for the CDR3: TGTGCCAGCAGTTCTCTACAGGGGGTGGACACTGAAGCTTTCTTT.

CDR3 DNA: TGTGCCAGCAGCAAAACCCCTATATTACACTCCGGACTGAGGAGCGAGCAGTACTTC. It is translated as CASSKTPILHSGLRSEQYF. The chain uses TRBV7-8 and TRBJ2-7; TRBD2 is a possible D gene (5 bases). Trimming shortened V by 5 bases and J by 6 bases, and 32 bases separated the two germline ends. Germline V gives CDR1 SGHVS, CDR2 FQNEAQ. The CDR3 contains 19 residues.

The chain combines TRBV6-6 with TRBJ1-1; D is unclear. The germline V gene encodes CDR1 MNHNY and CDR2 SVGAGI (reference sequence). The CDR3 spans 12 residues. V was shortened by 5 bases and J by 10 bases, with 14 bases between the two germline ends. Here the CDR3 DNA reads TGTGCCAGCAGTCACGACGGTCCGGGAGCTTTCTTT. This codes for CASSHDGPGAFF.

This clone was seen a single time. The chain has TRBV14 and TRBJ2-2; perhaps TRBD2 as D (6 bases). Trimming took 8 bases from V and 5 from J, leaving 21 bases between them. This CDR3 is built from 16 residues. Looked up from germline, CDR1 is SGHDN and CDR2 is FVKESK. CDR3 sequence: CASSGLKDYLTGELFF. The CDR3 DNA sequence: TGTGCCAGCTCGGGACTCAAGGACTACCTAACCGGGGAGCTGTTTTTT.

The chain employs TRBV5-1 and TRBJ1-3; the D is unclear. Trimming removed 4 bases at V and 0 bases at J, with 17 bases between. The germline V gene encodes CDR1 SGHRS and CDR2 YFSETQ. The CDR3 is 17 amino acids. CDR3 DNA: TGCGCCAGCAGCCTGGGCCCGACACGAAACTCTGGAAACACCATATATTTT. Its protein is CASSLGPTRNSGNTIYF.